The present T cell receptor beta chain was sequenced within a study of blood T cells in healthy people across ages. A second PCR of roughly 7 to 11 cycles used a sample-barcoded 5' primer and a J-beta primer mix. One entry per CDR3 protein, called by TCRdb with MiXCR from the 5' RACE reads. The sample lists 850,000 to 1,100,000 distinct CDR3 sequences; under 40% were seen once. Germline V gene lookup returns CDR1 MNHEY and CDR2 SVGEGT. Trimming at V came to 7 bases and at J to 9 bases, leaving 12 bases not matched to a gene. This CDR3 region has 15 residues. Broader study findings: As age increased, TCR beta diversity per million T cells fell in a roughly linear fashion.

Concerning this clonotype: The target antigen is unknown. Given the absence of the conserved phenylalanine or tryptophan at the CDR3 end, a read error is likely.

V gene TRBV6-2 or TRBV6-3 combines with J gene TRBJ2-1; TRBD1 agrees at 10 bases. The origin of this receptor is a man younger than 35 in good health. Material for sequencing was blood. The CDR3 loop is CASTLLTGGISEQFL. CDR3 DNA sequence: TGTGCCAGCACCCTATTGACAGGGGGCATTAGTGAGCAGTTCTTA.